The 5 T cell receptor beta chains reported below all come from one sample, sequenced in a study of tissue T cells after allogeneic stem cell transplantation. Generated by immunoSEQ multiplex PCR, the TCRdb table keeps only in-frame clones and is missing some. The table lists about 48,000 clones, around 70% of them singletons, with roughly 0.7% in the top ten. The sample consisted of sorted cells pooled from one or two spleens. The receptors derive from a pool of C57BL/6 mice in good health.

Turning to this clone: Gene names follow the mouse nomenclature. The read is 1 residue too short to cover the CDR3 end, so that end is filled in from the germline J gene. The chain combines TRBV26 with TRBJ2-5; 7 positions match TRBD1. CDR1 KGHPV and CDR2 FQNQEV come from the germline V gene (reference sequence). V lost 3 bases to trimming and J lost 1 base; unmatched junction nucleotides: 4. The CDR3 is 15 amino acids. The CDR3 region is CASSLTGVDQDTQYF. The DNA read from the CDR3 is TGTGCCAGCAGTCTCACAGGGGTGGACCAAGACACCCAGTAC.

This clone occurred once. Gene names refer to mouse genes. With the read ending 1 residue before the CDR3 end, the germline J gene is used to fill in that end. This chain uses TRBV13-2 with TRBJ1-6; perhaps TRBD1 as D (5 bases). TRBJ1-6 is flagged as an ORF with uncertain function. V lost 5 bases, J lost 3 bases, and 6 bases lay in between. Germline V lookup: CDR1 NNHNN, CDR2 SYGAGS (reference sequence). The CDR3 contains 13 residues. Incomplete CDR3 DNA: TGTGCCAGCGGGGACATCTATAATTCGCCCCTCTAC. Its translation: CASGDIYNSPLY. The CDR3, in full, reads CASGDIYNSPLYF.

A word on this clone: Gene and germline names: mouse. The CDR3 is cut off 1 residue early in the read; its end comes from the germline J gene. V usage is TRBV26 and J usage is TRBJ2-4; D not resolved. V was shortened by 4 bases and J by 0 bases, with 2 bases between the two germline ends. CDR1 is KGHPV and CDR2 is FQNQEV in the germline V gene (reference sequence). This CDR3 is 12 amino acids long. The CDR3 here is CASSRSQNTLYF. The covered CDR3 bases are TGTGCCAGCAGTCGCAGTCAAAACACCTTGTAC. The full variable domain, completed using reference TRBV26 and TRBJ2-4, is NSKVIQTPRYLVKGQGQKAKMRCIPEKGHPVVFWYQQNKNNEFKFLINFQNQEVLQQIDMTEKRFSAECPSNSPCSLEIQSSEAGDSALYLCASSRSQNTLYFGAGTRLSVL.

This clone has more than one count but fewer than ten. Gene names follow the mouse nomenclature. The read is 1 residue too short to cover the CDR3 end, so that end is filled in from the germline J gene. The chain combines TRBV13-3 with TRBJ1-3; 7 nucleotides align to TRBD1. The CDR3 loop spans 15 amino acids. The germline CDR1 and CDR2 sequences are NNHDY and SYVADS. The trim removed 0 bases at V and 4 bases at J, leaving 4 bases unmatched. The CDR3: CASSDVTGSGNTLYF. CDR3 DNA (partial): TGTGCCAGCAGTGATGTGACAGGGTCCGGAAATACGCTCTAT.

In this sample, this clone turned up a few times. All gene names here are mouse names. The CDR3 is cut off 1 residue early in the read; its end comes from the germline J gene. V and J are TRBV4 and TRBJ2-7; 11 nucleotides line up with TRBD2. The CDR3 has 14 amino acids. Germline V lookup: CDR1 LGHDT, CDR2 YNNKQL (reference sequence). V was clipped by 5 bases and J by 4 bases; unmatched bases: 4. The CDR3 region is CASSRGDWGYEQYF. CDR3 DNA, as far as it was read: TGTGCCAGCAGCCGTGGGGACTGGGGGTATGAACAGTAC.